This record concerns one TCR beta chain sequence. Its antigen is currently unknown. The record originates from a study of cytomegalovirus exposure and HLA in healthy donors. General study findings and limits: Clonal expansion was found to be greater in HLA-associated TCR beta chains than in equally common others in a later analysis.

Primers included in the PCR were 60 Vbeta and 13 Jbeta primers. Libraries were prepared by immunoSEQ multiplex PCR; TCRdb keeps only in-frame clonotypes and omits some of them. The data show about 150,000 clones, 80% seen once. This sequence originates from a man aged 25 to 40 in good health and CMV-seropositive. Sequencing was done on a sample of PBMCs.

CDR3 bases: TGTGCCAGTAGTATAGATCACCAGGGGTTCTATGGCTACACCTTC. Encoded protein: CASSIDHQGFYGYTF. V is TRBV19 and J is TRBJ1-2; D is possibly TRBD1 (6 bases). Germline CDR1 reads LNHDA; CDR2 reads SQIVND (reference sequence). There are 15 residues in the CDR3. Trimming took 0 bases from V and 4 from J, leaving 12 bases between them.